These 24 T cell receptor beta chains were sequenced from one sample in a study of blood T cell repertoires in COVID-19. The repertoire was sequenced with immunoSEQ multiplex PCR; TCRdb's copy has only in-frame clones and lacks some. The sample carries under 100,000 clones, over 80% recorded once. The sequencing input was peripheral blood. The receptors derive from a woman aged 70-85 years with active or convalescent COVID-19.

To note about this clone: In the same sample, other DNA sequences code for this CDR3. The V and J genes are TRBV18 and TRBJ2-5, with 11 bases fitting TRBD1. V shed 3 bases, J shed 5 bases, and the junction held 5 bases outside the gene matches. The CDR3 is 15 amino acids. Germline-derived CDR1 and CDR2 are KGHSH and LQKENI. Here the CDR3 DNA reads TGTGCCAGCTCACCTGGACAGGGGGCGGGTGAGACCCAGTACTTC. Amino acid sequence: CASSPGQGAGETQYF.

V is TRBV5-1 and J is TRBJ1-4, with TRBD1 matching over 8 bases. CDR3 length: 14 residues. Trimming cost V 4 bases and J 3 bases; bases outside gene matches: 2. In germline, CDR1 is SGHRS, CDR2 YFSETQ. The CDR3 loop reads CASSTGGANEKLFF. The CDR3 DNA reads as TGCGCCAGCAGCACAGGGGGAGCTAATGAAAAACTGTTTTTT.

The chain is built from TRBV2 and TRBJ2-2, with TRBD2 matching over 10 bases. CDR1 and CDR2 (germline): SNHLY, FYNNEI. CDR3 length: 14 amino acids. The junction had 1 base not matched to a gene; V was cut back by 6 bases and J by 3 bases. CDR3 residues: CASRLAGYTGELFF. The CDR3 DNA is TGTGCCAGCAGACTAGCGGGGTACACCGGGGAGCTGTTTTTT.

The chain uses TRBV5-6 and TRBJ2-7, with D possibly matching TRBD1 (6 bases). From germline, CDR1 is SGHDT and CDR2 YYEEEE. The CDR3 extends over 13 amino acids. Trimming cost V 0 bases and J 4 bases, with 8 bases left between them. This chain's CDR3 is CASSLAQGYEQYF. CDR3 nucleotides: TGTGCCAGCAGCTTGGCACAGGGTTACGAGCAGTACTTC.

V is TRBV9 and J is TRBJ1-2; unclear D gene. Germline V gene sequence: CDR1 SGDLS, CDR2 YYNGEE. The ends were cut back, 4 bases at V and 4 bases at J, with 20 bases in the middle. The CDR3 contains 16 residues. The CDR3 region is CASSSSYGGSRYGYTF. The CDR3 DNA is TGTGCCAGCAGCTCATCGTATGGCGGCAGCCGCTATGGCTACACCTTC.

The chain recombines TRBV11-2 with TRBJ2-1, with 7 bases that match TRBD1. Germline V CDR1 and CDR2: SGHAT, FQNNGV. The length of the CDR3 is 15 residues. V lost 5 bases and J lost 2; bases outside the gene matches: 6. CDR3: CASSPRQGTYNEQFF. CDR3 nucleotide sequence: TGTGCCAGCAGCCCGCGACAGGGAACCTACAATGAGCAGTTCTTC.

The chain joins TRBV7-2 to TRBJ1-2, with 8 bases aligning to TRBD1. J lost 6 bases, V lost 5 bases, and 11 bases had no gene match. Germline-derived CDR1 and CDR2 are SGHTA and FQGNSA. The CDR3 covers 15 residues. The CDR3 bases are TGTGCCAGCAGCCCACGCGGACAGGGTAGAAATGGCTACACCTTC. Encoded protein: CASSPRGQGRNGYTF.

This clone appeared once. V gene TRBV5-1 combines with J gene TRBJ1-1, with 7 bases matching TRBD1. This CDR3 is built from 14 residues. The trim removed 5 bases at V and 0 bases at J, leaving 4 bases unmatched. The germline CDR1 and CDR2 sequences are SGHRS and YFSETQ. The CDR3 loop is CASSEGAVNTEAFF. CDR3 in DNA: TGCGCCAGCAGTGAGGGGGCGGTGAACACTGAAGCTTTCTTT.

This clone was seen a few times. The chain recombines TRBV5-1 with TRBJ2-7, with TRBD2 as a possible D gene (5 bases). Between the trimmed V and J ends, which lost 4 bases and 7 bases, there was a span of 18 bases. Germline-derived CDR1 and CDR2 are SGHRS and YFSETQ. This CDR3 region has 14 residues. In DNA, the CDR3 is TGCGCCAGCAGCACGGCCACTGAGGGCGGGGAGCAGTACTTC. As protein: CASSTATEGGEQYF. Full variable domain (remainder filled in from reference TRBV5-1 and TRBJ2-7): KAGVTQTPRYLIKTRGQQVTLSCSPISGHRSVSWYQQTPGQGLQFLFEYFSETQRNKGNFPGRFSGRQFSNSRSEMNVSTLELGDSALYLCASSTATEGGEQYFGPGTRLTVT.

This rearrangement joins TRBV6-5 to TRBJ2-1, with D possibly matching TRBD2 (5 bases). Per the germline V gene, CDR1 is MNHEY and CDR2 is SVGAGI. Deletions cut 7 bases from V and 9 bases from J, with 10 bases between. The CDR3 covers 11 residues. CDR3 residues: CASTIRGEQFF. The CDR3 nucleotides read TGTGCCAGCACTATCCGGGGTGAGCAGTTCTTC.

The chain recombines TRBV7-2 with TRBJ1-5; 8 nucleotides agree with TRBD1. The V segment lost 5 bases and the J segment 2 bases; nucleotides outside the gene matches: 2. Per germline, CDR1 SGHTA and CDR2 FQGNSA. This CDR3 has 14 amino acids. This CDR3 is CASSPTGGNQPQHF. CDR3 DNA sequence: TGTGCCAGCAGCCCGACAGGGGGCAATCAGCCCCAGCATTTT.

The J gene is TRBJ2-1, the V gene TRBV11-2; TRBD1 agrees at 8 bases. The CDR3 extends over 15 amino acids. Unmatched junction bases numbered 8, after V lost 4 bases and J lost 6 bases. Per the germline V gene, CDR1 is SGHAT and CDR2 is FQNNGV. CDR3 protein: CASSSRTGIGNEQFF. The CDR3 DNA reads TGTGCCAGCAGCTCCAGGACAGGGATCGGCAATGAGCAGTTCTTC. Full variable domain (rest looked up from reference TRBV11-2 and TRBJ2-1): EAGVAQSPRYKIIEKRQSVAFWCNPISGHATLYWYQQILGQGPKLLIQFQNNGVVDDSQLPKDRFSAERLKGVDSTLKIQPAKLEDSAVYLCASSSRTGIGNEQFFGPGTRLTVL.

The count of this clone is one. The chain is built from TRBV2 and TRBJ1-5; D possibly corresponds to TRBD1 (6 bases). This CDR3 region has 14 residues. V shed 2 bases and J shed 6 bases, with 11 bases lying between them. Looked up from germline, CDR1 is SNHLY and CDR2 is FYNNEI. The CDR3 coding sequence is TGTGCCAGCAGTGAATCGGGGGGCGTTCAGCCCCAGCATTTT. It translates to CASSESGGVQPQHF. The full variable domain, in which reference TRBV2 and TRBJ1-5 provide the parts outside the CDR3, is EPEVTQTPSHQVTQMGQEVILRCVPISNHLYFYWYRQILGQKVEFLVSFYNNEISEKSEIFDDQFSVERPDGSNFTLKIRSTKLEDSAMYFCASSESGGVQPQHFGDGTRLSIL.

V usage is TRBV5-4 and J usage is TRBJ1-3; 7 nucleotides align to TRBD1. This CDR3 has 14 amino acids. CDR1 and CDR2 (germline): SGHNT, YYREEE (reference sequence). V shed 4 bases, J shed 2 bases, and the junction held 3 bases outside the gene matches. This chain's CDR3 is CASSPGTAGNTIYF. CDR3 in DNA: TGTGCCAGCAGCCCAGGGACAGCTGGAAACACCATATATTTT.

The table lists this clone with a count of one. The CDR3 loop reads CASSQTGLQPQHF. In DNA, the CDR3 is TGTGCCAGCAGCCAAACAGGTCTCCAGCCCCAGCATTTT. This chain connects TRBV12-3 or TRBV12-4 to TRBJ1-5, with D tentatively TRBD1 (5 bases). Trimming took off 6 bases at V and 7 bases at J, with 13 bases between the two ends. The CDR3 has 13 amino acids.

The V gene is TRBV6-5, the J gene TRBJ2-3; tentative D call: TRBD2 (5 bases). Germline CDR1 and CDR2: MNHEY and SVGAGI. The CDR3 runs 12 residues. Trimming cost V 4 bases and J 5 bases, with 7 bases left between them. CDR3 in amino acids: CASSSRGDTQYF. The CDR3 region has the DNA TGTGCCAGCAGTTCCCGGGGAGATACGCAGTATTTT.

The J gene is TRBJ2-7, the V gene TRBV30; D not certain. The CDR3 length is 14 residues. The germline V and J ends were trimmed by 0 bases and 4 bases, with 13 bases remaining between them. CDR1 and CDR2 (germline): GTSNPN, SVGIG (reference sequence). CDR3 region: CAWSVQEVRYEQYF. The DNA for the CDR3 is TGTGCCTGGAGTGTACAAGAGGTAAGGTACGAGCAGTACTTC.

The chain carries TRBV6-5 and TRBJ1-1; possibly TRBD1 for D (6 bases). The germline CDR1 and CDR2 sequences are MNHEY and SVGAGI. The CDR3 spans 13 residues. V was trimmed by 6 bases and J by 3 bases, leaving 11 bases between them. Here the CDR3 reads CASRGDRHTEAFF. CDR3 sequence (DNA): TGTGCCAGCAGGGGAGACAGGCACACTGAAGCTTTCTTT.

The CDR3 coding sequence is TGCGCCAGCAGCTTCGCAGGGAATCAGCCCCAGCATTTT. This sequence encodes CASSFAGNQPQHF. V is TRBV5-1 and J is TRBJ1-5, with D possibly TRBD1 on 5 matching bases. The CDR3 has 13 residues. Trimming took off 2 bases at V and 4 bases at J, with 7 bases between the two ends. In germline, CDR1 is SGHRS, CDR2 YFSETQ.

The CDR3 region has the DNA TGTGCCAGCAGTCCGCCTGGACAGGGAAATTCACCCCTCCACTTT. It specifies CASSPPGQGNSPLHF. V gene TRBV28 combines with J gene TRBJ1-6; 8 positions match TRBD1. Germline V gene lookup returns CDR1 MDHEN and CDR2 SYDVKM. The CDR3 has 15 amino acids. Trimming cost V 5 bases and J 7 bases; bases outside gene matches: 7.

This clone occurred a few times. The chain has TRBV2 and TRBJ1-3; 8 nucleotides match TRBD1. The CDR3 loop spans 16 amino acids. Germline CDR1 SNHLY, CDR2 FYNNEI. V shed 4 bases, J shed 0 bases, and the junction held 5 bases outside the gene matches. CDR3 protein: CASSVNRGGSGNTIYF. The CDR3 nucleotides are TGTGCCAGCAGTGTCAACAGGGGGGGCTCTGGAAACACCATATATTTT.

The rearrangement joins TRBV5-8 to TRBJ2-3; D perhaps matches TRBD2 (7 bases). Germline lookup yields CDR1 SGHTS and CDR2 YDEGEE. The ends were cut back, 0 bases at V and 4 bases at J, with 12 bases in the middle. The CDR3 sequence is 15 residues long. The CDR3 is CASSLEGGAADTQYF. The CDR3, as DNA: TGTGCCAGCAGCTTGGAAGGGGGGGCAGCAGATACGCAGTATTTT.

The chain links TRBV10-1 to TRBJ1-5; the D gene is possibly TRBD1 (5 bases). Germline lookup yields CDR1 WNHNN and CDR2 SYGVQD (reference sequence). The CDR3 consists of 15 residues. Trimming took off 11 bases at V and 2 bases at J, with 19 bases between the two ends. The CDR3 here is CASKGPTGGNQPQHF. The CDR3 DNA is TGCGCCTCCAAGGGTCCCACAGGCGGCAATCAGCCCCAGCATTTT.

The chain links TRBV7-2 to TRBJ2-1, with TRBD2 as a possible D gene (5 bases). The V gene's germline CDR1 is SGHTA and CDR2 FQGNSA. V lost 2 bases and J 4 bases, leaving 9 bases between the germline ends. This CDR3 contains 14 residues. The CDR3 protein is CASSLLPGYNEQFF. The CDR3 coding sequence is TGTGCCAGCAGCTTATTGCCGGGGTACAATGAGCAGTTCTTC.